This entry lists 2 T cell receptor beta chains sequenced from one sample in a study of beta chain features in type 1 diabetes. The isolated RNA, all of it, was reverse transcribed, so expressed TCRB transcripts were what got sequenced. Generated by immunoSEQ multiplex PCR, the TCRdb table keeps only in-frame clones and is missing some. The sample gives hundreds of thousands of clones, about 11% of which show up once; roughly 0.014% is in the top ten. Sequencing used naive CD4+ T cells from blood. The receptors come from a woman in her 30s in good health.

The rearrangement uses TRBV19 and TRBJ1-1; a weak D match, TRBD1 (6 bases). Germline CDR1 and CDR2: LNHDA and SQIVND (reference sequence). The CDR3 totals 13 residues. Trimming removed 7 bases at V and 4 bases at J, with 13 bases between. The chain's CDR3 is CASTEQGFTEAFF. CDR3 nucleotides: TGTGCCAGTACCGAACAGGGATTCACTGAAGCTTTCTTT.

This clone has more than one count but fewer than ten. Additional DNA sequences in this sample encode the identical CDR3. The chain joins TRBV7-2 to TRBJ2-7, with a weak D call TRBD2 (6 bases). The CDR3 extends over 14 amino acids. With 1 base removed from V and 0 bases from J, the gap between germline ends came to 7 bases. Germline CDR1 and CDR2: SGHTA and FQGNSA. CDR3 coding DNA: TGTGCCAGCAGCTTAGGCGGGACCTCCTACGAGCAGTACTTC. Translating it yields CASSLGGTSYEQYF.